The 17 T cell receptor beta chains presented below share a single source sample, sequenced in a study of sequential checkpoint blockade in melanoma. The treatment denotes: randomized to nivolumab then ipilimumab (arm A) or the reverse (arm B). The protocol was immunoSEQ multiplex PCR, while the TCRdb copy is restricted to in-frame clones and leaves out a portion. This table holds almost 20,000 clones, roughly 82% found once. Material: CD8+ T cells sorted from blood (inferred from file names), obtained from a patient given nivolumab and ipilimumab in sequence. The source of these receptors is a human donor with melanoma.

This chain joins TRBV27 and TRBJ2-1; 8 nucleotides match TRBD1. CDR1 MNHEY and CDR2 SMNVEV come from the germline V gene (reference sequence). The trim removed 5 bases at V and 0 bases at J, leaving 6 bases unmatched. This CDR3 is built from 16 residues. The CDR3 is CASSGTGTGSYNEQFF. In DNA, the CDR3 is TGTGCCAGCAGTGGAACAGGGACAGGCTCCTACAATGAGCAGTTCTTC.

The CDR3 DNA sequence: TGTGCCAGCAGCTTACGCGATCTTGGAAACACCATATATTTT. Protein product: CASSLRDLGNTIYF. The V call is TRBV13, the J call TRBJ1-3, with D unresolved. Germline V gives CDR1 PRHDT, CDR2 FYEKMQ (reference sequence). Trimming left V 2 bases short and J 3 bases short, with 8 bases between. The CDR3 loop spans 14 amino acids.

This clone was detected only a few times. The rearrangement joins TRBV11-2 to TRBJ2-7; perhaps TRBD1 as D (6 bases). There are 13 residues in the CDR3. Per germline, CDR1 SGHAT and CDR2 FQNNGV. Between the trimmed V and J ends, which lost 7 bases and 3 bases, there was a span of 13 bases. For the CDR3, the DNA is TGTGCCAGCAAAGTGGCAGGGGACTACGAGCAGTACTTC. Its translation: CASKVAGDYEQYF.

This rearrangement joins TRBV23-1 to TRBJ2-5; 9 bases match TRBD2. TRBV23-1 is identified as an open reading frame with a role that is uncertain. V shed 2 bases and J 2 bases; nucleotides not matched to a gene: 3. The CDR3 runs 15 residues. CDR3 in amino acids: CASSQGLARQETQYF. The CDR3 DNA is TGCGCCAGCAGTCAAGGACTAGCGAGACAAGAGACCCAGTACTTC.

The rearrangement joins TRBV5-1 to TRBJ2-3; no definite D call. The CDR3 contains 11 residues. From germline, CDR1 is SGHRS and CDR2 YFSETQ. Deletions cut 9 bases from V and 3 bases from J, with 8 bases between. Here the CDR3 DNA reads TGCGCCATAGCTGGGACAGATACGCAGTATTTT. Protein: CAIAGTDTQYF.

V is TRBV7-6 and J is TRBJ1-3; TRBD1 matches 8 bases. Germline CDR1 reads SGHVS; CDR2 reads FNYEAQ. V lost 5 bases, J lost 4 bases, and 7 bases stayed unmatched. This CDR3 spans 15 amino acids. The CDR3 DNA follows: TGTGCCAGCAGCCTTGGACAGGGAGGAGGAAACACCATATATTTT. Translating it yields CASSLGQGGGNTIYF.

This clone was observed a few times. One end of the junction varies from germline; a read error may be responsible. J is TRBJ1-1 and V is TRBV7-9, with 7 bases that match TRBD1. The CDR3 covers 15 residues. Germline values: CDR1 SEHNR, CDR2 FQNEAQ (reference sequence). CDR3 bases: TGCGCCAGCAGCCAAGATTCAGGGGGGAACACTGAAGCTTTCTTT. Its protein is CASSQDSGGNTEAFF. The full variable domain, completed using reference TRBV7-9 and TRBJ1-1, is DTGVSQNPRHKITKRGQNVTFRCDPISEHNRLYWYRQTLGQGPEFLTYFQNEAQLEKSRLLSDRFSAERPKGSFSTLEIQRTEQGDSAMYLCASSQDSGGNTEAFFGQGTRLTVV.

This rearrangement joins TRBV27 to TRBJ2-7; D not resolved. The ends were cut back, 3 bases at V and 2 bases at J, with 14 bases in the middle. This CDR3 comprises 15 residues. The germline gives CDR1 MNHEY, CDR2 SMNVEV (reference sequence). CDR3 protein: CASSLSIEFAYEQYF. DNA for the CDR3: TGTGCCAGCAGTTTGAGTATCGAATTTGCCTACGAGCAGTACTTC.

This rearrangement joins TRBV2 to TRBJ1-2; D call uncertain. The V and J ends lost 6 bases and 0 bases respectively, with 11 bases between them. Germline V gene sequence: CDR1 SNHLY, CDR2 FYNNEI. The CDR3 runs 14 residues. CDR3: CASRNATANYGYTF. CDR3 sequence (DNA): TGTGCCAGCAGAAATGCTACAGCTAACTATGGCTACACCTTC.

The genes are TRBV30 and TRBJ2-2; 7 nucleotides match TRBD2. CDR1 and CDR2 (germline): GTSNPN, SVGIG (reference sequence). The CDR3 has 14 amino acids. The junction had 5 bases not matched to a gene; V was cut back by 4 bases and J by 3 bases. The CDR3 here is CAWTGTKDTGELFF. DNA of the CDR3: TGTGCCTGGACCGGGACTAAGGACACCGGGGAGCTGTTTTTT. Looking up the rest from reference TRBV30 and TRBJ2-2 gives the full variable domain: SQTIHQWPATLVQPVGSPLSLECTVEGTSNPNLYWYRQAAGRGLQLLFYSVGIGQISSEVPQNLSASRPQDRQFILSSKKLLLSDSGFYLCAWTGTKDTGELFFGEGSRLTVL.

The CDR3 coding sequence is TGTGCCAGCAAAGTAGGGGGGGCTTACTACGAGCAGTACTTC. It codes for CASKVGGAYYEQYF. V is TRBV6-5 and J is TRBJ2-7; a weak D match, TRBD2 (7 bases). From germline, CDR1 is MNHEY and CDR2 SVGAGI. V lost 7 bases, J lost 3 bases, and 16 bases lay in between. The CDR3 has 14 residues.

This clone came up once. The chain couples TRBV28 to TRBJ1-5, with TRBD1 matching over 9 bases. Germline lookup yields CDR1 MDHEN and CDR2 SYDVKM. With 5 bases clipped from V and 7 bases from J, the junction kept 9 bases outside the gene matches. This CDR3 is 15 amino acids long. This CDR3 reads CASSGGQGAHQPQHF. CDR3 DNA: TGTGCCAGCAGTGGGGGACAGGGTGCCCACCAGCCCCAGCATTTT. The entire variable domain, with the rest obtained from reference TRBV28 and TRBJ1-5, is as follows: DVKVTQSSRYLVKRTGEKVFLECVQDMDHENMFWYRQDPGLGLRLIYFSYDVKMKEKGDIPEGYSVSREKKERFSLILESASTNQTSMYLCASSGGQGAHQPQHFGDGTRLSIL.

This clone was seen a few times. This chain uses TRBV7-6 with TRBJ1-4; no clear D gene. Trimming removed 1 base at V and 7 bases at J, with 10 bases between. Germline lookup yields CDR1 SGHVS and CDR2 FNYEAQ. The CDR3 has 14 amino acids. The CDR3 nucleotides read TGTGCCAGCAGCTTAGGTTCAGGTTCTGAAAAACTGTTTTTT. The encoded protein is CASSLGSGSEKLFF.

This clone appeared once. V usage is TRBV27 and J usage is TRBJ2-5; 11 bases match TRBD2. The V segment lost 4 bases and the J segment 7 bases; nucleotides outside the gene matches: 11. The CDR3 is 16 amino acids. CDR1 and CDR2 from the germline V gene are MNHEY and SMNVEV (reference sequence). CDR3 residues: CASSSPFSGGAGTQYF. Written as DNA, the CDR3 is TGTGCCAGCAGTTCACCCTTTAGCGGGGGGGCCGGGACCCAGTACTTC.

The CDR3 sequence: CASSHTAWGFMSSGNTIYF. The DNA of the CDR3 is TGTGCCAGCAGCCATACCGCTTGGGGCTTTATGAGCTCTGGAAACACCATATATTTT. The rearrangement joins TRBV14 to TRBJ1-3; perhaps TRBD1 as D (5 bases). Per germline, CDR1 SGHDN and CDR2 FVKESK. V was shortened by 3 bases and J by 0 bases, with 21 bases between the two germline ends. The CDR3 extends over 19 amino acids.

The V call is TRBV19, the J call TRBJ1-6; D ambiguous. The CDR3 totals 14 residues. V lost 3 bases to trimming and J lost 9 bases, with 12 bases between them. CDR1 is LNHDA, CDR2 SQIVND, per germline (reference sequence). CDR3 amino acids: CASSIVTIGSPLHF. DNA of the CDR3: TGTGCCAGTAGTATTGTGACAATCGGTTCACCCCTCCACTTT.

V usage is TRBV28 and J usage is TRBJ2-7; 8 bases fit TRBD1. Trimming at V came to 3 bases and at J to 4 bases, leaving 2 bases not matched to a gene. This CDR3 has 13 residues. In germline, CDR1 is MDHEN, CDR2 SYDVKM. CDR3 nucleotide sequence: TGTGCCAGCAGTTTGGGACAGGTGTACGAGCAGTACTTC. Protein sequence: CASSLGQVYEQYF.